The 31 T cell receptor beta chains in this list originate from one sample, sequenced in a study of T cell responses to AZD1222 COVID-19 vaccine. Here immunoSEQ multiplex PCR was the method, and the copy in TCRdb shows in-frame clones only, minus some. Among 100,000 to 150,000 clones, 90% were seen once, and the ten largest hold around 4.5%. Material: peripheral blood, obtained on day 0 of MenACWY control vaccination. The receptors were gathered from an adult in good health.

The chain couples TRBV2 to TRBJ1-6; unclear D gene. V shed 7 bases and J shed 0 bases, with 10 bases lying between them. Germline CDR1 is SNHLY and CDR2 is FYNNEI. This CDR3 is 15 amino acids long. The CDR3 loop reads CASKVISSYNSPLHF. CDR3 in DNA: TGTGCCAGCAAAGTTATTAGCTCCTATAATTCACCCCTCCACTTT. Variable domain in full (rest from reference TRBV2 and TRBJ1-6): EPEVTQTPSHQVTQMGQEVILRCVPISNHLYFYWYRQILGQKVEFLVSFYNNEISEKSEIFDDQFSVERPDGSNFTLKIRSTKLEDSAMYFCASKVISSYNSPLHFGNGTRLTVT.

This chain connects TRBV20-1 to TRBJ2-7; D uncertain. The CDR3 spans 11 residues. Trimming cost V 3 bases and J 6 bases, with 9 bases left between them. Germline CDR1 reads DFQATT; CDR2 reads SNEGSKA (reference sequence). DNA of the CDR3: TGCAGTGCTAGTTTGGCTGGCGAGCAGTACGTC. Protein sequence: CSASLAGEQYV.

V and J are TRBV5-6 and TRBJ2-4; D is possibly TRBD1 (6 bases). Germline values: CDR1 SGHDT, CDR2 YYEEEE. Trimming removed 0 bases at V and 4 bases at J, with 8 bases between. There are 14 residues in the CDR3. The CDR3 loop reads CASSLGQGKNIQYF. The CDR3 nucleotides are TGTGCCAGCAGCTTGGGGCAGGGGAAAAACATTCAGTACTTC.

The chain is built from TRBV27 and TRBJ2-3; D might be TRBD1 or TRBD2, each matching 5 bases. V lost 1 base and J lost 0, with 8 bases in between. Germline V CDR1 and CDR2: MNHEY, SMNVEV (reference sequence). This CDR3 has 15 residues. The CDR3 is CASSLYGGSTDTQYF. The DNA of the CDR3 is TGTGCCAGCAGTTTATATGGGGGAAGCACAGATACGCAGTATTTT.

This chain joins TRBV6-2 or TRBV6-3 and TRBJ2-1; a possible D gene is TRBD2 (5 bases). Germline values: CDR1 MNHEY, CDR2 SVGEGT. V was trimmed by 6 bases and J by 9 bases, leaving 9 bases between them. This CDR3 is built from 11 residues. The CDR3, as DNA: TGTGCCAGCAGCCTAAGCGGTGAGCAGTTCTTC. This encodes CASSLSGEQFF.

The V gene is TRBV5-4, the J gene TRBJ2-3; 8 bases agree with TRBD1. Per germline, CDR1 SGHNT and CDR2 YYREEE (reference sequence). The CDR3 has 16 residues. V dropped 4 bases and J dropped 5; count of bases not matched to a gene: 12. CDR3 region: CASSAPGQDVRDTQYF. The CDR3 DNA reads as TGTGCCAGCAGCGCGCCGGGACAGGATGTTAGAGATACGCAGTATTTT.

This clone has only a few counts. The chain is built from TRBV5-1 and TRBJ1-1; 11 bases fit TRBD1. Germline CDR1 is SGHRS and CDR2 is YFSETQ. Trimming removed 7 bases from V and 4 bases from J; junction bases left unmatched: 12. The CDR3 contains 16 residues. This CDR3 reads CASQTGTGGVGTEAFF. CDR3 coding DNA: TGCGCCAGCCAGACCGGGACAGGGGGAGTGGGCACTGAAGCTTTCTTT.

V gene TRBV5-4 combines with J gene TRBJ2-5, with TRBD1 matching 7 bases. The germline gives CDR1 SGHNT, CDR2 YYREEE (reference sequence). The CDR3 covers 13 residues. V dropped 3 bases and J dropped 3; count of bases not matched to a gene: 2. The CDR3 spells CASSYRGEETQYF. As DNA, the CDR3 is TGTGCCAGCAGCTACAGGGGAGAAGAGACCCAGTACTTC. Full variable domain (remainder filled in from reference TRBV5-4 and TRBJ2-5): ETGVTQSPTHLIKTRGQQVTLRCSSQSGHNTVSWYQQALGQGPQFIFQYYREEENGRGNFPPRFSGLQFPNYSSELNVNALELDDSALYLCASSYRGEETQYFGPGTRLLVL.

This rearrangement joins TRBV9 to TRBJ1-2; D is uncertain. The CDR3 consists of 15 residues. V lost 4 bases and J lost 0, with 13 bases in between. Germline V gives CDR1 SGDLS, CDR2 YYNGEE. CDR3 sequence: CASSSSTYANYGYTF. The CDR3 nucleotides are TGTGCCAGCAGCTCCTCGACATACGCTAACTATGGCTACACCTTC.

This clone was recorded only once. The CDR3, as DNA: TGCGCCAGCAGTGAGAGTGACAGGGGAACTAATGAAAAACTGTTTTTT. As protein: CASSESDRGTNEKLFF. This sequence joins TRBV10-2 and TRBJ1-4, with TRBD1 identical over 8 bases. Germline trimming cut 2 bases from V and 1 base from J; bases unmatched to any gene: 3. The germline CDR1 and CDR2 sequences are WSHSY and SAAADI. The CDR3 sequence is 16 residues long.

The J gene is TRBJ2-5, the V gene TRBV5-6, with 8 bases fitting TRBD1. The J segment lost 1 base and the V segment lost 4 bases, leaving 12 bases of the junction unmatched. This CDR3 comprises 17 residues. CDR1 SGHDT and CDR2 YYEEEE come from the germline V gene. The CDR3 DNA reads TGTGCCAGCAGCCAAATTAACCGGGACAGGCTCCAAGAGACCCAGTACTTC. Its translation is CASSQINRDRLQETQYF.

The chain recombines TRBV27 with TRBJ2-2; D is ambiguous. The CDR3 length is 13 residues. V shed 1 base and J shed 7 bases, with 7 bases lying between them. The germline CDR1 and CDR2 sequences are MNHEY and SMNVEV (reference sequence). This CDR3 reads CASSLWVGGELFF. The CDR3 DNA reads TGTGCCAGCAGTTTATGGGTAGGCGGGGAGCTGTTTTTT.

The V and J genes are TRBV3-1 (or the pseudogene TRBV3-2) and TRBJ1-2; D remains unclear. In germline, CDR1 is LGHDT, CDR2 YNNKEL (reference sequence). This CDR3 is 16 amino acids long. The V and J ends lost 4 bases and 7 bases respectively, with 22 bases between them. The CDR3 here is CASSLHPPVSLGGYTF. DNA of the CDR3: TGTGCCAGCAGCCTCCACCCCCCGGTATCGCTGGGTGGCTACACCTTC.

The chain uses TRBV5-1 and TRBJ2-1; weak D call: TRBD2 (6 bases). V gave up 1 base and J gave up 7 bases, with 21 bases separating them. The CDR3 contains 17 residues. Germline-derived CDR1 and CDR2 are SGHRS and YFSETQ. In nucleotides, the CDR3 is TGCGCCAGCAGCTTGTCTGGCTACCCGGGAGTGATTAATGAGCAGTTCTTC. It specifies CASSLSGYPGVINEQFF.

This chain connects TRBV7-9 to TRBJ1-6; D perhaps matches TRBD1 (5 bases). Trimming cost V 4 bases and J 6 bases, with 13 bases left between them. This CDR3 has 15 residues. Germline V gene data show CDR1 as SEHNR and CDR2 as FQNEAQ (reference sequence). The CDR3 spells CASSSQAPRNSPLHF. The CDR3 DNA is TGTGCCAGCAGCTCACAGGCACCGCGTAATTCACCCCTCCACTTT.

In its sample, this clone was seen once. The rearrangement links TRBV7-8 to TRBJ2-1, with 10 bases identical to TRBD2. This CDR3 is 16 amino acids long. The V segment lost 5 bases and the J segment 7 bases; nucleotides outside the gene matches: 11. Per germline, CDR1 SGHVS and CDR2 FQNEAQ. CDR3 loop: CASSPGLAGEGNEQFF. DNA of the CDR3: TGTGCCAGCAGCCCCGGCCTAGCGGGAGAGGGGAATGAGCAGTTCTTC.

The chain recombines TRBV29-1 with TRBJ2-2; D unresolved. Between the trimmed V and J ends, which lost 4 bases and 2 bases, there was a span of 5 bases. Looked up from germline, CDR1 is SQVTM and CDR2 is ANQGSEA. The CDR3 runs 12 residues. In DNA, the CDR3 is TGCAGCGTTGTGTCAAACACCGGGGAGCTGTTTTTT. Translation: CSVVSNTGELFF.

The chain has TRBV5-8 and TRBJ1-5; no definite D call. The germline V gene encodes CDR1 SGHTS and CDR2 YDEGEE. This CDR3 spans 13 amino acids. Trimming cost V 4 bases and J 4 bases, with 9 bases left between them. The CDR3 DNA sequence: TGTGCCAGCAGCACCGGCCTAAATCAGCCCCAGCATTTT. Its translation: CASSTGLNQPQHF.

This chain uses TRBV7-2 with TRBJ1-6; TRBD1 aligns across 9 bases. V trimming: 3 bases; J trimming: 7 bases; junction bases outside the gene matches: 10. The CDR3 has 17 amino acids. Germline values: CDR1 SGHTA, CDR2 FQGNSA. The CDR3 bases are TGTGCCAGCAGCTTCTCCTCCGGAGGGACAGGGAATTCACCCCTCCACTTT. It yields the protein CASSFSSGGTGNSPLHF.

The rearrangement joins TRBV3-1 (or the pseudogene TRBV3-2) to TRBJ1-1; TRBD1 might be the D (6 bases). Per germline, CDR1 LGHDT and CDR2 YNNKEL (reference sequence). V was cut by 5 bases and J by 7 bases, with 14 bases left in between. The CDR3 runs 13 residues. The DNA of the CDR3 is TGTGCCAGCAGCACTCGGACAGCTCTTGAAGCTTTCTTT. As protein: CASSTRTALEAFF.

The rearrangement links TRBV7-6 to TRBJ1-5; D perhaps matches TRBD1 (5 bases). The length of the CDR3 is 18 residues. CDR1 is SGHVS, CDR2 FNYEAQ, per germline. Between the trimmed V and J ends, which lost 2 bases and 0 bases, there was a span of 17 bases. The CDR3 here is CASSLTASAGISNQPQHF. As DNA, the CDR3 is TGTGCCAGCAGCTTAACCGCCTCGGCAGGGATTAGCAATCAGCCCCAGCATTTT.

The J gene is TRBJ1-5, the V gene TRBV7-7; maybe TRBD1 (5 bases). CDR1 is SSHAT and CDR2 is FNYEAQ in the germline V gene (reference sequence). Trimming took off 5 bases at V and 0 bases at J, with 23 bases between the two ends. The CDR3 has 19 amino acids. CDR3 nucleotides: TGTGCCAGCAGCCTGCCTGGGGGTCCCTCACCCTATAGCAATCAGCCCCAGCATTTT. Translation: CASSLPGGPSPYSNQPQHF.

The rearrangement uses TRBV11-2 and TRBJ2-7; D possibly uses TRBD1 or TRBD2 (5 bases each). Looked up from germline, CDR1 is SGHAT and CDR2 is FQNNGV. The CDR3 extends over 13 amino acids. The V end was cut by 5 bases, the J end by 5 bases, with 13 bases between. Here the CDR3 reads CASSPPRGNEQYV. CDR3 in DNA: TGTGCCAGCAGCCCGCCGAGGGGAAACGAGCAGTACGTC.

The chain couples TRBV18 to TRBJ2-1; either TRBD1 or TRBD2 may supply D (5 bases each). The V end was cut by 0 bases, the J end by 5 bases, with 14 bases between. This CDR3 spans 16 amino acids. Germline V gene lookup returns CDR1 KGHSH and CDR2 LQKENI. DNA of the CDR3: TGTGCCAGCTCACCACCTCCGGGACGGCCCAACAATGAGCAGTTCTTC. Translation gives CASSPPPGRPNNEQFF. Filled out from reference TRBV18 and TRBJ2-1, the complete variable domain reads NAGVMQNPRHLVRRRGQEARLRCSPMKGHSHVYWYRQLPEEGLKFMVYLQKENIIDESGMPKERFSAEFPKEGPSILRIQQVVRGDSAAYFCASSPPPGRPNNEQFFGPGTRLTVL.

The chain employs TRBV30 and TRBJ1-3; D possibly corresponds to TRBD1 (6 bases). Germline assignment: CDR1 GTSNPN and CDR2 SVGIG (reference sequence). Trimming took 4 bases from V and 0 from J, leaving 13 bases between them. The CDR3 runs 15 residues. CDR3 DNA: TGTGCCTGGACCGGGGGGCCGAGCTCTGGAAACACCATATATTTT. This encodes CAWTGGPSSGNTIYF.

Only one count was recorded for this clone. The V gene is TRBV19, the J gene TRBJ1-5; no definite D call. Trimming removed 6 bases at V and 1 base at J, with 10 bases between. The germline V gene has CDR1 LNHDA and CDR2 SQIVND (reference sequence). There are 14 residues in the CDR3. The CDR3 DNA reads as TGTGCCAGTAGGCAGCGGGTAAGCAATCAGCCCCAGCATTTT. It codes for CASRQRVSNQPQHF.

This chain uses TRBV5-1 with TRBJ1-5; no clear D gene. V was trimmed by 0 bases and J by 6 bases, leaving 10 bases between them. The CDR3 has 14 amino acids. Per the germline V gene, CDR1 is SGHRS and CDR2 is YFSETQ. CDR3 sequence (DNA): TGCGCCAGCAGCTTGGACTCTGTTACTCAGCCCCAGCATTTT. Translation gives CASSLDSVTQPQHF.

The genes are TRBV12-3 or TRBV12-4 and TRBJ2-1; D not certain. V lost 6 bases, J lost 3 bases, and 6 bases lay in between. The CDR3 has 12 residues. CDR3 region: CASRPYYNEQFF. Written as DNA, the CDR3 is TGTGCCAGCAGGCCTTACTACAATGAGCAGTTCTTC.

The chain combines TRBV19 with TRBJ2-6; TRBD1 matches 11 bases. Trimming took 3 bases from V and 2 from J; bases not matched to a gene: 3. The CDR3 sequence is 17 residues long. Germline-derived CDR1 and CDR2 are LNHDA and SQIVND (reference sequence). For the CDR3, the DNA is TGTGCCAGTAGTATCGGACAGGGGGCAGCTGGGGCCAACGTCCTGACTTTC. This sequence encodes CASSIGQGAAGANVLTF.

In its sample, this clone was seen a few times. The chain joins TRBV3-1 (or the pseudogene TRBV3-2) to TRBJ2-5, with 7 positions matching TRBD1. Germline V lookup: CDR1 LGHDT, CDR2 YNNKEL (reference sequence). V shed 0 bases and J 3 bases; nucleotides not matched to a gene: 1. The CDR3 runs 14 residues. The CDR3 loop reads CASSQETGEETQYF. Written as DNA, the CDR3 is TGTGCCAGCAGCCAAGAAACAGGGGAAGAGACCCAGTACTTC.

The chain has TRBV3-1 (or the pseudogene TRBV3-2) and TRBJ2-7; 10 nucleotides align to TRBD2. The J segment lost 6 bases and the V segment lost 4 bases, leaving 6 bases of the junction unmatched. The germline CDR1 and CDR2 sequences are LGHDT and YNNKEL (reference sequence). The CDR3 has 14 amino acids. CDR3 in amino acids: CASSPGLAVGEQYF. Written as DNA, the CDR3 is TGTGCCAGCAGCCCCGGACTAGCGGTCGGCGAGCAGTACTTC.